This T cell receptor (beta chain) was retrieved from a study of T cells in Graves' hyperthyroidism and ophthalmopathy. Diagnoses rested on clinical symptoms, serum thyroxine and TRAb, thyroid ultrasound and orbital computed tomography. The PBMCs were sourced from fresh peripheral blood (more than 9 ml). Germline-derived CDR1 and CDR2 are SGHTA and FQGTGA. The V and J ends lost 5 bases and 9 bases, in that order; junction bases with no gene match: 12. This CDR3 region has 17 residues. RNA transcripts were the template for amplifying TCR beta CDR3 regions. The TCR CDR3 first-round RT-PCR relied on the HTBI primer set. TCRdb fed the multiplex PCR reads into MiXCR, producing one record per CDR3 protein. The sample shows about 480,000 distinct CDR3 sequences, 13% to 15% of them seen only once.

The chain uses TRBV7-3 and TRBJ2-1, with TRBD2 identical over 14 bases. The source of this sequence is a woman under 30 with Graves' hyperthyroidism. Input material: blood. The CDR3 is CASSLSPGLAGVSEQFF. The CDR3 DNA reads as TGTGCCAGCAGCCTCTCTCCGGGACTAGCGGGAGTGAGTGAGCAGTTCTTC.